This TCR beta chain was sequenced for a study of Ad26.COV2.S vaccination and SARS-CoV-2 variants. The treatment denotes: roughly 19 received Ad26.COV2.S at low or high dose, single or two shots; about 5 received placebo; per-sample allocation not given. Samples analyzed were those drawn on day 63 after the first vaccine or placebo injection. Within Boston, the person who donated was an adult of 18-55 years. The CDR3 is 15 amino acids. V lost 8 bases and J lost 5, with 20 bases in between. In germline, CDR1 is MNHNY, CDR2 SVGAGI (reference sequence). Method: immunoSEQ multiplex PCR; TCRdb's copy keeps in-frame clones and lacks some. The data show about 410,000 clones, with 92% seen just once and around 1.8% held by the top ten.

The sequencing used peripheral blood, collected in a trial of Ad26.COV2.S vaccine versus placebo. This chain joins TRBV6-6 and TRBJ2-3; a possible D gene is TRBD2 (7 bases). This clonotype was obtained from a person aged 18-65 years who received the Ad26.COV2.S COVID-19 vaccine or a placebo. The CDR3 DNA reads TGTGCCAGCCGTCCAGAGGGGGGGGGCCGAGATACGCAGTATTTT. Amino acid sequence: CASRPEGGGRDTQYF.